Following are 15 T cell receptor beta chains from one sample sequenced in a study of T-cell memory formation after mild COVID-19. A single record per CDR3 protein comes from TCRdb applying MiXCR to the 5' RACE reads. The data show around 140,000 distinct CDR3 sequences, approximately 26% seen once. The sample was PBMCs or a T cell subset sorted from them (not recorded which). Every receptor here comes from an adult woman who had mild COVID-19 (a few samples of this study predate the infection). Cell type and time point are not known.

The rearrangement uses TRBV5-1 and TRBJ1-2; D is unclear. Trimming took off 0 bases at V and 5 bases at J, with 8 bases between the two ends. CDR3 length: 13 amino acids. CDR1 and CDR2 (germline): SGHRS, YFSETQ. In DNA form, the CDR3 reads TGCGCCAGCAGCTTGGAAGGGAGATATGGCTACACCTTC. Residues: CASSLEGRYGYTF.

There are a few counts of this clonotype. The chain has TRBV5-1 and TRBJ2-5; 11 bases fit TRBD1. With V trimmed by 4 bases and J by 0 bases, 8 bases remained unmatched. The V gene's germline CDR1 is SGHRS and CDR2 YFSETQ. There are 17 residues in the CDR3. CDR3 sequence reads: CASSPGQGVRYQETQYF. The CDR3 DNA is TGCGCCAGCAGCCCGGGACAGGGGGTTCGATACCAAGAGACCCAGTACTTC.

This clonotype has only a few counts. J is TRBJ2-7 and V is TRBV27, with D maybe TRBD1 (5 bases). Germline values: CDR1 MNHEY, CDR2 SMNVEV (reference sequence). V was cut by 2 bases and J by 2 bases, with 13 bases left in between. This CDR3 contains 15 residues. The CDR3 DNA reads as TGTGCCAGCAGTTTAGGAACAGGATTTACCTACGAGCAGTACTTC. This translates into CASSLGTGFTYEQYF.

This chain joins TRBV20-1 and TRBJ2-5, with D possibly being TRBD1 (6 bases). The germline gives CDR1 DFQATT, CDR2 SNEGSKA (reference sequence). The V end was cut by 3 bases, the J end by 1 base, with 15 bases between. The CDR3 is made up of 15 amino acids. The CDR3 nucleotides are TGCAGTGCTAGGATCCGGACAGTCGCCCAAGAGACCCAGTACTTC. Translation gives CSARIRTVAQETQYF.

The chain combines TRBV7-9 with TRBJ2-3; the D call may be TRBD1 or TRBD2 (5 bases each). Germline CDR1 and CDR2: SEHNR and FQNEAQ (reference sequence). The CDR3 extends over 16 amino acids. Deletions cut 3 bases from V and 2 bases from J, with 15 bases between. CDR3 amino acids: CASSFSGLGDTDTQYF. CDR3 nucleotides: TGTGCCAGCAGCTTCTCGGGCTTGGGGGACACAGATACGCAGTATTTT.

The CDR3 spells CASSVPTSAGSGANVLTF. CDR3 nucleotides: TGTGCCAGCAGCGTTCCGACAAGCGCGGGCTCTGGGGCCAACGTCCTGACTTTC. V usage is TRBV9 and J usage is TRBJ2-6; TRBD2 is a possible D gene (5 bases). Trimming pared 2 bases from V and 0 bases from J, leaving 15 bases between. Germline CDR1 SGDLS, CDR2 YYNGEE. CDR3 length: 18 residues.

This clonotype was observed a single time. The V and J genes are TRBV11-3 and TRBJ2-5; weak D call: TRBD2 (6 bases). Germline V gives CDR1 SGHNT, CDR2 YENEEA. The CDR3 is 13 residues long. V lost 6 bases and J lost 4, with 12 bases in between. This CDR3 is CASSTGSGETQYF. The CDR3 region has the DNA TGTGCCAGCAGTACCGGGAGCGGAGAGACCCAGTACTTC.

This clonotype was observed many times. The DNA of the CDR3 is TGTGCCAGCAGCAGGGGCACTGAAGCTTTCTTT. Amino acids: CASSRGTEAFF. The V gene is TRBV7-9, the J gene TRBJ1-1; D perhaps matches TRBD1 (5 bases). The CDR3 sequence is 11 residues long. Trimming stripped 5 bases from V and 4 bases from J, with 5 bases between. Germline V lookup: CDR1 SEHNR, CDR2 FQNEAQ (reference sequence).

This clonotype was seen a few times. The genes are TRBV7-9 and TRBJ1-4; D perhaps matches TRBD1 (6 bases). This CDR3 is 15 amino acids long. V lost 6 bases, J lost 2 bases, and 13 bases lay in between. Looked up from germline, CDR1 is SEHNR and CDR2 is FQNEAQ (reference sequence). The CDR3 spells CASSLLQGTNEKLFF. As DNA, the CDR3 is TGTGCCAGCAGTTTACTACAGGGTACTAATGAAAAACTGTTTTTT.

Only one count was recorded for this clonotype. The rearrangement links TRBV7-9 to TRBJ2-3; no clear D. Germline CDR1 and CDR2: SEHNR and FQNEAQ (reference sequence). V lost 2 bases to trimming and J lost 0 bases, with 15 bases between them. The CDR3 length is 17 residues. CDR3 nucleotides: TGTGCCAGCAGCTTAATGGGCGCGACGGGTAGCACAGATACGCAGTATTTT. Translated, it gives CASSLMGATGSTDTQYF.

The chain uses TRBV5-1 and TRBJ1-1, with D maybe TRBD1 (5 bases). Germline CDR1 reads SGHRS; CDR2 reads YFSETQ. The CDR3 has 14 amino acids. V dropped 2 bases and J dropped 2 bases, with 10 bases sitting between them. The CDR3 sequence: CASSFAGTNTEAFF. Written as DNA, the CDR3 is TGCGCCAGCAGCTTCGCAGGGACCAACACTGAAGCTTTCTTT.

The rearrangement uses TRBV6-6 and TRBJ1-2, with 7 bases aligning to TRBD1. CDR1 is MNHNY and CDR2 is SVGAGI in the germline V gene (reference sequence). The V segment lost 0 bases and the J segment 8 bases; nucleotides outside the gene matches: 9. This CDR3 is 15 amino acids long. CDR3 region: CASSYSPLGTDGYTF. CDR3 DNA sequence: TGTGCCAGCAGTTACTCCCCCCTCGGGACAGACGGCTACACCTTC.

This clonotype was detected only a few times. The chain uses TRBV7-9 and TRBJ2-7; D remains unclear. The CDR3 has 12 amino acids. V lost 1 base to trimming and J lost 7 bases, with 8 bases between them. Looked up from germline, CDR1 is SEHNR and CDR2 is FQNEAQ (reference sequence). This CDR3 reads CASSLDLLEQYF. Here the CDR3 DNA reads TGTGCCAGCAGCTTAGACCTTTTAGAGCAGTACTTC. The full variable domain, completed using reference TRBV7-9 and TRBJ2-7, is DTGVSQNPRHKITKRGQNVTFRCDPISEHNRLYWYRQTLGQGPEFLTYFQNEAQLEKSRLLSDRFSAERPKGSFSTLEIQRTEQGDSAMYLCASSLDLLEQYFGPGTRLTVT.

J is TRBJ1-1 and V is TRBV19; possible D gene TRBD1, 6 bases. This CDR3 region has 14 residues. V dropped 1 base and J dropped 3 bases, with 9 bases sitting between them. CDR1 is LNHDA and CDR2 is SQIVND in the germline V gene (reference sequence). The CDR3 bases are TGTGCCAGTAGTATAGCGCAGGGGTACACTGAAGCTTTCTTT. Translating gives CASSIAQGYTEAFF.

This clonotype occurred a few times. The chain employs TRBV5-1 and TRBJ1-1, with 7 positions matching TRBD1. The trim removed 4 bases at V and 0 bases at J, leaving 3 bases unmatched. Germline loops: CDR1 SGHRS, CDR2 YFSETQ. This CDR3 spans 14 amino acids. For the CDR3, the DNA is TGCGCCAGCAGCGATGGGACAGTGAACACTGAAGCTTTCTTT. The encoded protein is CASSDGTVNTEAFF.